The 16 T cell receptor beta chains below were found in one sample sequenced in a study of blood T cell repertoires in COVID-19. The data were produced by immunoSEQ multiplex PCR, yet TCRdb's version contains in-frame clones alone and is incomplete. This sample has about 65,000 clones; around four fifths occur once, and the top ten carry about 40%. The sample taken for sequencing was peripheral blood. Receptor source: a human donor in a cohort sampled during active COVID-19.

The genes are TRBV9 and TRBJ2-5; 10 bases map to TRBD1. Germline lookup yields CDR1 SGDLS and CDR2 YYNGEE. The ends lost 0 bases at V and 5 bases at J; junction bases unmatched: 4. CDR3 length: 15 residues. CDR3 protein: CASSVAGTGVETQYF. In DNA form, the CDR3 reads TGTGCCAGCAGCGTAGCGGGGACAGGGGTCGAGACCCAGTACTTC.

The genes are TRBV6-5 and TRBJ1-2; the D is unclear. Deletions cut 2 bases from V and 4 bases from J, with 11 bases between. This CDR3 has 14 amino acids. From germline, CDR1 is MNHEY and CDR2 SVGAGI. This CDR3 is CASSYRSIGYGYTF. CDR3 in DNA: TGTGCCAGCAGTTACCGGTCCATTGGCTATGGCTACACCTTC.

The rearrangement links TRBV27 to TRBJ1-4, with a weak D call TRBD1 (6 bases). The germline V and J ends were trimmed by 3 bases and 7 bases, with 15 bases remaining between them. This CDR3 is built from 15 residues. Germline V CDR1 and CDR2: MNHEY, SMNVEV (reference sequence). CDR3 in DNA: TGTGCCAGCAGTTTGAGAGGGGGATCGGGTGAAAAACTGTTTTTT. Protein sequence: CASSLRGGSGEKLFF.

This sequence joins TRBV30 and TRBJ2-7, with 7 bases that match TRBD1. This CDR3 is 14 amino acids long. Germline lookup yields CDR1 GTSNPN and CDR2 SVGIG (reference sequence). Trimming cost V 0 bases and J 2 bases; bases outside gene matches: 4. The CDR3: CAWSVGTAAYEQYF. The CDR3 region has the DNA TGTGCCTGGAGTGTGGGGACAGCCGCCTACGAGCAGTACTTC. The full variable domain, with the rest looked up from reference TRBV30 and TRBJ2-7, is SQTIHQWPATLVQPVGSPLSLECTVEGTSNPNLYWYRQAAGRGLQLLFYSVGIGQISSEVPQNLSASRPQDRQFILSSKKLLLSDSGFYLCAWSVGTAAYEQYFGPGTRLTVT.

V usage is TRBV28 and J usage is TRBJ1-3, with a weak D call TRBD1 (6 bases). The CDR3 loop spans 13 amino acids. Trimming removed 5 bases at V and 8 bases at J, with 13 bases between. Germline CDR1 reads MDHEN; CDR2 reads SYDVKM. This CDR3 is CASSTLTGHTIYF. The DNA of the CDR3 is TGTGCCAGCAGTACCCTGACAGGACACACCATATATTTT.

The J gene is TRBJ2-4, the V gene TRBV3-1 (or the pseudogene TRBV3-2), with 7 bases fitting TRBD1. In germline, CDR1 is LGHDT, CDR2 YNNKEL (reference sequence). V lost 1 base, J lost 4 bases, and 1 base stayed unmatched. The CDR3 sequence is 14 residues long. The CDR3 nucleotides read TGTGCCAGCAGCCAAGGGGGACAGAAAAACATTCAGTACTTC. Amino acids: CASSQGGQKNIQYF.

The J gene is TRBJ2-7, the V gene TRBV28; 8 positions match TRBD1. This CDR3 spans 15 amino acids. V trimming: 3 bases; J trimming: 1 base; junction bases outside the gene matches: 5. The germline V gene has CDR1 MDHEN and CDR2 SYDVKM. The CDR3 nucleotides are TGTGCCAGCAGTTTTAGGACAGGGAGATCCTACGAGCAGTACTTC. It yields the protein CASSFRTGRSYEQYF.

The CDR3 DNA follows: TGTGCCAGCAGCCGGCAGCCAGCGGGGGTTTACAATGAGCAGTTCTTC. Amino acids: CASSRQPAGVYNEQFF. V gene TRBV11-1 combines with J gene TRBJ2-1, with 8 bases lining up with TRBD2. The J segment lost 4 bases and the V segment lost 5 bases, leaving 10 bases of the junction unmatched. The CDR3 spans 16 residues. Looked up from germline, CDR1 is SGHAT and CDR2 is FQDESV (reference sequence).

The chain is built from TRBV3-1 (or the pseudogene TRBV3-2) and TRBJ2-3, with 7 nucleotides matching TRBD2. With 1 base clipped from V and 2 bases from J, the junction kept 6 bases outside the gene matches. This CDR3 is 16 amino acids long. Germline values: CDR1 LGHDT, CDR2 YNNKEL (reference sequence). CDR3 nucleotides: TGTGCCAGCAGCCAAGGGCTAGCGGAGACCACAGATACGCAGTATTTT. It translates to CASSQGLAETTDTQYF.

The chain uses TRBV5-1 and TRBJ1-1, with 7 bases matching TRBD1. This CDR3 has 16 residues. Germline CDR1 is SGHRS and CDR2 is YFSETQ. V shed 4 bases and J 0 bases; nucleotides not matched to a gene: 9. The CDR3 loop reads CASSIGTVPMNTEAFF. The CDR3 DNA sequence: TGCGCCAGCAGCATTGGGACAGTTCCAATGAACACTGAAGCTTTCTTT.

This clone has more than one count but fewer than ten. V and J are TRBV7-3 and TRBJ2-2; 10 bases line up with TRBD1. After removal of 3 bases from V and 7 bases from J, the junction contained 2 bases not matched to a gene. CDR1 is SGHTA and CDR2 is FQGTGA in the germline V gene. The CDR3 totals 14 residues. The CDR3 DNA reads TGTGCCAGCAGCTTGGGACAGGGGCACGGGGAGCTGTTTTTT. Its protein is CASSLGQGHGELFF.

V and J are TRBV6-2 or TRBV6-3 and TRBJ2-3, with unresolved D. Trimming stripped 6 bases from V and 4 bases from J, with 14 bases between. The CDR3 runs to 14 residues. Germline V CDR1 and CDR2: MNHEY, SVGEGT. The CDR3 DNA is TGTGCCAGCAGCTCCGGAGCTTTCGCAGATACGCAGTATTTT. This sequence encodes CASSSGAFADTQYF.

The genes are TRBV7-2 and TRBJ1-2; D is uncertain. The CDR3 is 14 residues long. Trimming took off 1 base at V and 5 bases at J, with 11 bases between the two ends. CDR1 and CDR2 (germline): SGHTA, FQGNSA. For the CDR3, the DNA is TGTGCCAGCAGCTTAGATTTTGCGGGATATGGCTACACCTTC. This codes for CASSLDFAGYGYTF.

The chain couples TRBV7-9 to TRBJ2-2; 10 bases map to TRBD2. Germline trimming cut 5 bases from V and 3 bases from J; bases unmatched to any gene: 0. CDR3 length: 14 residues. Per the germline V gene, CDR1 is SEHNR and CDR2 is FQNEAQ (reference sequence). As DNA, the CDR3 is TGTGCCAGCAGCACTAGCGGGGACACCGGGGAGCTGTTTTTT. It is translated as CASSTSGDTGELFF.

The chain has TRBV11-2 and TRBJ2-1; the D is unclear. This CDR3 spans 15 amino acids. The germline V and J ends were trimmed by 1 base and 8 bases, with 15 bases remaining between them. Germline V gives CDR1 SGHAT, CDR2 FQNNGV. Here the CDR3 DNA reads TGTGCCAGCAGCTTAGTTCCCCAGGCCTCGGATGAGCAGTTCTTC. It is translated as CASSLVPQASDEQFF.

V gene TRBV5-4 combines with J gene TRBJ1-6; 7 positions match TRBD1. This CDR3 comprises 15 residues. The germline V gene encodes CDR1 SGHNT and CDR2 YYREEE (reference sequence). With 0 bases clipped from V and 9 bases from J, the junction kept 6 bases outside the gene matches. The DNA for the CDR3 is TGTGCCAGCAGCTTGGCGCAGGGGGTAGGTTCACCCCTCCACTTT. Its translation: CASSLAQGVGSPLHF.